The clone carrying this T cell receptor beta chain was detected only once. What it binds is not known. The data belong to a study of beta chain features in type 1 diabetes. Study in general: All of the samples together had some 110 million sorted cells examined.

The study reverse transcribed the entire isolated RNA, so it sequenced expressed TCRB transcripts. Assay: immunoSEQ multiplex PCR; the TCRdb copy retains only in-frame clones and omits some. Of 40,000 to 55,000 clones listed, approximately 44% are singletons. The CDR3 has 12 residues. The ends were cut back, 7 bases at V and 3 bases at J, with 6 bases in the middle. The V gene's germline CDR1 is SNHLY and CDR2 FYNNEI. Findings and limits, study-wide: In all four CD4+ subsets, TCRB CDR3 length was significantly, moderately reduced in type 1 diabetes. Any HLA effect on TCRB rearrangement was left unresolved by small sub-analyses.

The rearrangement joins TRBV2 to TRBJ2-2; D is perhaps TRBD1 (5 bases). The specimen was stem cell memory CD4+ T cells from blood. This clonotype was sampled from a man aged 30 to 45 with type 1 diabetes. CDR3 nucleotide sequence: TGTGCCAGCATCAGGGACACCGGGGAGCTGTTTTTT. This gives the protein CASIRDTGELFF.